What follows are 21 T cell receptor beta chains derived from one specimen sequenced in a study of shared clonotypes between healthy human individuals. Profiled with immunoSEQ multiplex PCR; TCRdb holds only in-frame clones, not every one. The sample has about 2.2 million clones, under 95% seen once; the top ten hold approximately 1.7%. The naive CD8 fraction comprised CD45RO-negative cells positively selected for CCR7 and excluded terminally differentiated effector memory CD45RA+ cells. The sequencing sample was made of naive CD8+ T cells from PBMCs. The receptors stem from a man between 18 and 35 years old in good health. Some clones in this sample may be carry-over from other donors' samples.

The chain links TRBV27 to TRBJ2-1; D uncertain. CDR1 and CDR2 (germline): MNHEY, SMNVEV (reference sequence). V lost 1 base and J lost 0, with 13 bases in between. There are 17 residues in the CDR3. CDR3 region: CASSLYSSPFSYNEQFF. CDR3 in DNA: TGTGCCAGCAGTTTATATAGTTCTCCTTTCTCCTACAATGAGCAGTTCTTC.

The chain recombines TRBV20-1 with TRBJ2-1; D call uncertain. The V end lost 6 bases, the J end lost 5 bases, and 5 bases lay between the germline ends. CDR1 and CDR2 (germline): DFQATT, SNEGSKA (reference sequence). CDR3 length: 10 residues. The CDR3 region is CSADDNEQFF. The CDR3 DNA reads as TGCAGTGCCGATGACAATGAGCAGTTCTTC.

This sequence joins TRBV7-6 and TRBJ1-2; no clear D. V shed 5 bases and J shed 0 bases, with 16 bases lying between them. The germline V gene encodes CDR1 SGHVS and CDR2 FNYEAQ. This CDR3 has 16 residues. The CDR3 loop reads CASSDLPGVANYGYTF. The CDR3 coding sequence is TGTGCCAGCAGCGACCTACCGGGAGTAGCTAACTATGGCTACACCTTC.

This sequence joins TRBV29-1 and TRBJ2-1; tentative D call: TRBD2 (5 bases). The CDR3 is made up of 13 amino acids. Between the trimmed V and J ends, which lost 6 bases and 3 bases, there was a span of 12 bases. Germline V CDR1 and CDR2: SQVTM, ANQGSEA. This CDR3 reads CSVRGGRYNEQFF. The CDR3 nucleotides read TGCAGCGTGCGCGGCGGGCGCTACAATGAGCAGTTCTTC.

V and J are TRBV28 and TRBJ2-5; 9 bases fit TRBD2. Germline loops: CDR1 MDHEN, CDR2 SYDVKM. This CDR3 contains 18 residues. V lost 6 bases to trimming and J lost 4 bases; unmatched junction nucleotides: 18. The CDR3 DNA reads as TGTGCCAGCAGCCTCCCTCAACACAGCGGGACTAGCTTAGAGACCCAGTACTTC. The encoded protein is CASSLPQHSGTSLETQYF.

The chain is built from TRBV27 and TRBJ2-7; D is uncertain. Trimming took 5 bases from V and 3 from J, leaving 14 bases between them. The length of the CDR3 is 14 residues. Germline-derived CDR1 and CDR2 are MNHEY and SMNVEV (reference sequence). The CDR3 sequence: CASSPNPGFYEQYF. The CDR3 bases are TGTGCCAGCAGTCCGAACCCTGGGTTCTACGAGCAGTACTTC.

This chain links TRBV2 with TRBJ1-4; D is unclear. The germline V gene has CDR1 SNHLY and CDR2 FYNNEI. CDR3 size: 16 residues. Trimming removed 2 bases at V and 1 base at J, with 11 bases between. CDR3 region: CASSELAWGTNEKLFF. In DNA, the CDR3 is TGTGCCAGCAGTGAATTGGCATGGGGAACTAATGAAAAACTGTTTTTT.

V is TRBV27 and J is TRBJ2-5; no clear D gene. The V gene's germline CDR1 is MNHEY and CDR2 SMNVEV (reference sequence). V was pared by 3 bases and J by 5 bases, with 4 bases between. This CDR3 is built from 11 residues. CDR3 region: CASSFDETQYF. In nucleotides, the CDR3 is TGTGCCAGCAGTTTTGATGAGACCCAGTACTTC.

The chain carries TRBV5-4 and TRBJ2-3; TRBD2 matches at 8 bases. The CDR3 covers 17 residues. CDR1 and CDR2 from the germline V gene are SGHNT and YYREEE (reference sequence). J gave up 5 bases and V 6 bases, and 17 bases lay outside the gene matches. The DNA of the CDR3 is TGTGCCAGCACTTCTCTCCCGGGACTAGGTTCGCAAGATACGCAGTATTTT. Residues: CASTSLPGLGSQDTQYF.

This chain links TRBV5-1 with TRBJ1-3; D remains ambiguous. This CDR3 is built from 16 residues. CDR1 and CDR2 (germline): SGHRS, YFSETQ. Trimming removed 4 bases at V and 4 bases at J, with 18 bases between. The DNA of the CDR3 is TGCGCCAGCAGCCCAGCTCCCCGGGAGTTCGGAAACACCATATATTTT. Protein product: CASSPAPREFGNTIYF. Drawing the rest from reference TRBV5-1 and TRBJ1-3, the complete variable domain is KAGVTQTPRYLIKTRGQQVTLSCSPISGHRSVSWYQQTPGQGLQFLFEYFSETQRNKGNFPGRFSGRQFSNSRSEMNVSTLELGDSALYLCASSPAPREFGNTIYFGEGSWLTVV.

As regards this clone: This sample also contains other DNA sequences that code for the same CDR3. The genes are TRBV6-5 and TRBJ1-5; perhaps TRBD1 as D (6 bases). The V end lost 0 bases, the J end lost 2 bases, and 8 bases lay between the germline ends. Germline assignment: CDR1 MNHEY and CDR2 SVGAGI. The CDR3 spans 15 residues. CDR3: CASSYSRGGNQPQHF. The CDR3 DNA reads TGTGCCAGCAGTTACTCCAGGGGTGGCAATCAGCCCCAGCATTTT.

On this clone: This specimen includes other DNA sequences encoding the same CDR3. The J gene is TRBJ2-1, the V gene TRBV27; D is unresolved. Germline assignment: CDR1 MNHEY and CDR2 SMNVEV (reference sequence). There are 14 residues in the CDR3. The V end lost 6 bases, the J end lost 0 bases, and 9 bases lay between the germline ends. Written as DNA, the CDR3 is TGTGCCAGCAGGGACGGTAGCTCCTACAATGAGCAGTTCTTC. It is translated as CASRDGSSYNEQFF.

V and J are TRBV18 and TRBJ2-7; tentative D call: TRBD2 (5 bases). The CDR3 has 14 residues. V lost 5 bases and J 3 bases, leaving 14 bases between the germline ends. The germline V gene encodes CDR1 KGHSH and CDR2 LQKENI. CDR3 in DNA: TGTGCCAGCTCAGAGCACCCTGGAGGCTACGAGCAGTACTTC. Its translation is CASSEHPGGYEQYF.

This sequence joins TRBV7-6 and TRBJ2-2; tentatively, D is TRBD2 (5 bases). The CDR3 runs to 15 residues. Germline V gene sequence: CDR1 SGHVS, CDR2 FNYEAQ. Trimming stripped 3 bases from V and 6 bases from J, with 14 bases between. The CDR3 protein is CASSLTYTSAGELFF. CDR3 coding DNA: TGTGCCAGCAGCTTGACCTACACTAGTGCCGGGGAGCTGTTTTTT.

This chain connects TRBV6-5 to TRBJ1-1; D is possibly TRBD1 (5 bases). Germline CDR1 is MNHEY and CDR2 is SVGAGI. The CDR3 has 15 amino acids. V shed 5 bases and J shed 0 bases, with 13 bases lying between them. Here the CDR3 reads CASSATWGLNTEAFF. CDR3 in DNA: TGTGCCAGCAGTGCTACTTGGGGCCTGAACACTGAAGCTTTCTTT.

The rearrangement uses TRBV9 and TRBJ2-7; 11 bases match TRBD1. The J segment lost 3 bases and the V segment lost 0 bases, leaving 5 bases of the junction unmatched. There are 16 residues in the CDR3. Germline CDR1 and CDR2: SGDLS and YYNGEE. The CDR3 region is CASSVGAGTGGYEQYF. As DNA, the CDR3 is TGTGCCAGCAGCGTAGGTGCCGGGACAGGGGGCTACGAGCAGTACTTC.

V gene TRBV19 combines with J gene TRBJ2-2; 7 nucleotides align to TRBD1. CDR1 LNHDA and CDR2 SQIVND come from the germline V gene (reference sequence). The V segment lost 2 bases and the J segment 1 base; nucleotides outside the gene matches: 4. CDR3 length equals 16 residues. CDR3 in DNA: TGTGCCAGTAGTATATATTGGACAGGGAACACCGGGGAGCTGTTTTTT. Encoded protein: CASSIYWTGNTGELFF.

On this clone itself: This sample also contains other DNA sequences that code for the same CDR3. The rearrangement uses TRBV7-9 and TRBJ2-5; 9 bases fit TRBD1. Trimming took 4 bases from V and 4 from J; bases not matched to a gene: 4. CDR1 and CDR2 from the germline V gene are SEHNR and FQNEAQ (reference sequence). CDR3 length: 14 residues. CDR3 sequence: CASSSGQGRETQYF. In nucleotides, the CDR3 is TGTGCCAGCAGCTCCGGACAGGGGAGAGAGACCCAGTACTTC.

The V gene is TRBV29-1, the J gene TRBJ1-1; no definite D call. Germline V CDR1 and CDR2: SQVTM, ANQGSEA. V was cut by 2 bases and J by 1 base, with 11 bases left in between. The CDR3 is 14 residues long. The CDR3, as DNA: TGCAGCGTTGAATCCGTCCGGGGGAACACTGAAGCTTTCTTT. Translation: CSVESVRGNTEAFF.

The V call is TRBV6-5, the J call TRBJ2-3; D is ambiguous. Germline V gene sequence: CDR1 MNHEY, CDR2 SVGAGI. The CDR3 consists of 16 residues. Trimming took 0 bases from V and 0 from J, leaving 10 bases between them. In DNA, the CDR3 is TGTGCCAGCAGTTACTCGACTGGGTCTAGCACAGATACGCAGTATTTT. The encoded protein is CASSYSTGSSTDTQYF.

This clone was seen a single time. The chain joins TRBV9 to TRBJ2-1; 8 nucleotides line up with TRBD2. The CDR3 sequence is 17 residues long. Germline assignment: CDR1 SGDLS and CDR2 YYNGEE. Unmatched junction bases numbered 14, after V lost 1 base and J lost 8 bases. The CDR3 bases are TGTGCCAGCAGCGTATCCAGCGGGAGAGTGGTCGGGGATGAGCAGTTCTTC. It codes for CASSVSSGRVVGDEQFF.